The next 27 T cell receptor beta chains were all read from a single sample in a study of T cell clonality in common variable immunodeficiency. Data came from immunoSEQ multiplex PCR; TCRdb stores just in-frame clones and leaves some out. The specimen has about 32,000 clones, none found just once. The sequencing input was peripheral blood mononuclear cells. The receptor set was obtained from a person between 18 and 70 years old in good health.

This clone was recorded many times. This CDR3 is CASSLVRDGYTF. The part of the CDR3 DNA that was read is TGTGCCAGCAGCTTGGTCAGGGATGGC. The chain couples TRBV5-6 to TRBJ1-2; possibly TRBD1 for D (5 bases). The read ends 3 residues before the CDR3 terminus; that terminus is restored from the germline J gene. Germline V gives CDR1 SGHDT, CDR2 YYEEEE. The ends were cut back, 0 bases at V and 6 bases at J, with 6 bases in the middle. CDR3 length equals 12 residues.

This clone was seen many times. The read falls 3 residues short of the CDR3 end, and the missing part is taken from the germline J gene. V gene TRBV5-1 combines with J gene TRBJ2-6; 9 positions match TRBD2. Germline V lookup: CDR1 SGHRS, CDR2 YFSETQ. V dropped 3 bases and J dropped 3; count of bases not matched to a gene: 10. The CDR3 runs 18 residues. The CDR3 loop is CASSSWGSGSIGANVLTF. Incomplete CDR3 DNA: TGCGCCAGCAGCTCCTGGGGTAGCGGGAGTATTGGGGCCAACGTC. The whole variable domain, filled in from reference TRBV5-1 and TRBJ2-6, reads KAGVTQTPRYLIKTRGQQVTLSCSPISGHRSVSWYQQTPGQGLQFLFEYFSETQRNKGNFPGRFSGRQFSNSRSEMNVSTLELGDSALYLCASSSWGSGSIGANVLTFGAGSRLTVL.

Ten or more counts support this clone. Coverage ceases 3 residues before the CDR3 finishes, and the germline J gene fills in the end. This sequence joins TRBV7-8 and TRBJ1-3; a possible D gene is TRBD1 (5 bases). Germline CDR1 is SGHVS and CDR2 is FQNEAQ. The V gene lost 5 bases and the J gene lost 2 bases, with 13 bases spanning the gap. CDR3 length equals 15 residues. The sequenced CDR3 bases are TGTGCCAGCAGCCTACAGGCGGGGGCTGGAAACACC. This codes for CASSLQAGAGNT. The complete CDR3 protein is CASSLQAGAGNTIYF.

In its sample, this clone was seen many times. The read terminates 3 residues before the CDR3 end, so the remaining end is supplied by the germline J gene. The chain recombines TRBV7-3 with TRBJ2-5, with D unresolved. CDR3 length: 15 residues. Trimming removed 5 bases from V and 4 bases from J, with 17 bases in between. Germline CDR1 and CDR2: SGHTA and FQGTGA. CDR3 region: CASSPGSATGETQYF. The sequenced part of the CDR3 DNA is TGTGCCAGCAGCCCCGGATCAGCTACGGGAGAGACC.

The sample holds many counts of this clone. The CDR3 is cut off 3 residues early in the read; its end comes from the germline J gene. The chain employs TRBV5-5 and TRBJ2-1; no firm D call. The V gene's germline CDR1 is SGHKS and CDR2 YYEKEE (reference sequence). The germline V and J ends were trimmed by 1 base and 9 bases, with 14 bases remaining between them. The CDR3 spans 14 residues. CDR3 amino acids: CASSLRLAPSEQFF. The covered CDR3 bases are TGTGCCAGCAGCTTGAGACTGGCCCCCAGTGAG.

A note on this clone: Read coverage stops 3 residues before the CDR3 terminus; the germline J gene supplies the remainder. V is TRBV19 and J is TRBJ2-4; 7 bases match TRBD1. The germline gives CDR1 LNHDA, CDR2 SQIVND (reference sequence). This CDR3 comprises 15 residues. The sequenced part of the CDR3 DNA is TGTGCCAGTAGTATAGATGCAGGGGGATTCTATGGT. Protein: CASSIDAGGFYG. The entire CDR3 protein reads CASSIDAGGFYGQYF.

This clone has at least ten counts. The observed sequence ends 3 residues before the CDR3 terminus, with the missing tail filled in from the germline J gene. This chain joins TRBV5-1 and TRBJ2-6; 7 bases map to TRBD1. J gave up 1 base and V 4 bases, and 5 bases lay outside the gene matches. Germline assignment: CDR1 SGHRS and CDR2 YFSETQ. This CDR3 spans 16 amino acids. This CDR3 is CASSTTGTSGANVLTF. The part of the CDR3 DNA that was read is TGCGCCAGCAGCACGACAGGGACGTCTGGGGCCAACGTC.

This clone was seen repeatedly, ten times or more. The sequenced CDR3 bases are TGTGCCAGCAGCTCCGGACTAGCGGGAGAGGGGGAG. Protein product: CASSSGLAGEGE. The whole CDR3 sequence is CASSSGLAGEGELFF. The chain has TRBV7-6 and TRBJ2-2; the match to TRBD2 covers 13 bases. The sequenced fragment ends 3 residues before the CDR3 boundary, so the rest is inferred from the germline J gene. The CDR3 runs to 15 residues. Trimming cost V 4 bases and J 8 bases; bases outside gene matches: 4. Germline loops: CDR1 SGHVS, CDR2 FNYEAQ.

This clone was counted at least ten times. The read is 3 residues too short to cover the CDR3 end, so that end is filled in from the germline J gene. The chain combines TRBV5-4 with TRBJ1-3; D is unresolved. The CDR3 length is 15 residues. CDR1 SGHNT and CDR2 YYREEE come from the germline V gene (reference sequence). Trimming left V 3 bases short and J 1 base short, with 11 bases between. The CDR3 bases that were read are TGTGCCAGCAGCTCTGGACGGGGTTCTGGAAACACC. It specifies CASSSGRGSGNT. The whole CDR3 sequence reads CASSSGRGSGNTIYF. The whole variable domain, remainder taken from reference TRBV5-4 and TRBJ1-3, is ETGVTQSPTHLIKTRGQQVTLRCSSQSGHNTVSWYQQALGQGPQFIFQYYREEENGRGNFPPRFSGLQFPNYSSELNVNALELDDSALYLCASSSGRGSGNTIYFGEGSWLTVV.

Many counts were recorded for this clone. The junction shows a germline mismatch at one end, possibly a read error. With the read ending 3 residues before the CDR3 end, the germline J gene is used to fill in that end. This sequence joins TRBV7-2 and TRBJ1-1; the D is unclear. Germline V CDR1 and CDR2: SGHTA, FQGNSA. The CDR3 covers 14 residues. CDR3 bases read: TGTGCCAGCAGCCAAAAGGCGGGGAACACTGGA. Its translation is CASSQKAGNTG. The complete CDR3 reads CASSQKAGNTGAFF. The full variable domain, its missing parts supplied by reference TRBV7-2 and TRBJ1-1, is GAGVSQSPSNKVTEKGKDVELRCDPISGHTALYWYRQSLGQGLEFLIYFQGNSAPDKSGLPSDRFSAERTGGSVSTLTIQRTQQEDSAVYLCASSQKAGNTGAFFGQGTRLTVV.

This clone was counted many times. The read stops 3 residues short of the end of the CDR3; the missing end is completed from the germline J gene. The chain employs TRBV5-1 and TRBJ1-3; D is uncertain. CDR1 and CDR2 (germline): SGHRS, YFSETQ. V dropped 0 bases and J dropped 0 bases, with 10 bases sitting between them. The CDR3 extends over 16 amino acids. CDR3 DNA (partial): TGCGCCAGCAGCTTGGCATCACAGTCCTCTGGAAACACC. Protein sequence: CASSLASQSSGNT. The CDR3 reads in full as CASSLASQSSGNTIYF.

In the case of this clone: The read ends 3 residues before the CDR3 terminus; that terminus is restored from the germline J gene. This sequence joins TRBV7-8 and TRBJ1-6; tentatively, D is TRBD1 (6 bases). The CDR3 covers 15 residues. CDR1 SGHVS and CDR2 FQNEAQ come from the germline V gene. The germline V and J ends were trimmed by 7 bases and 4 bases, with 14 bases remaining between them. CDR3 residues: CASTPGQGYNSPLHF. The covered CDR3 bases are TGTGCCAGCACCCCGGGGCAGGGGTATAATTCACCC. Combining the CDR3 with reference TRBV7-8 and TRBJ1-6 gives the whole variable domain GAGVSQSPRYKVAKRGQDVALRCDPISGHVSLFWYQQALGQGPEFLTYFQNEAQLDKSGLPSDRFFAERPEGSVSTLKIQRTQQEDSAVYLCASTPGQGYNSPLHFGNGTRLTVT.

In its sample, this clone was seen many times. The read ends 3 residues shy of where the CDR3 ends; the end is completed using the germline J gene. The chain is built from TRBV6-2 or TRBV6-3 and TRBJ1-1, with a tentative D call TRBD1 (5 bases). Per the germline V gene, CDR1 is MNHEY and CDR2 is SVGEGT. The CDR3 totals 12 residues. Trimming stripped 4 bases from V and 6 bases from J, with 9 bases between. The sequenced CDR3 bases are TGTGCCAGCAGTTCACACAGGTCTGAA. It is translated as CASSSHRSE. The CDR3 in its entirety is CASSSHRSEAFF.

This clone was observed many times. Coverage ceases 3 residues before the CDR3 finishes, and the germline J gene fills in the end. The V gene is TRBV5-1, the J gene TRBJ1-4; D is possibly TRBD1 (6 bases). The V end was cut by 7 bases, the J end by 8 bases, with 15 bases between. The CDR3 totals 13 residues. CDR1 SGHRS and CDR2 YFSETQ come from the germline V gene. The chain's CDR3 is CASQGQGKEKLFF. The sequenced part of the CDR3 DNA is TGCGCCAGCCAGGGACAAGGGAAAGAAAAA.

In its sample, this clone was seen many times. Read data end 3 residues before the CDR3 end; the end is taken from the germline J gene. The chain recombines TRBV5-4 with TRBJ1-1; 8 nucleotides line up with TRBD1. The CDR3 totals 13 residues. CDR1 and CDR2 from the germline V gene are SGHNT and YYREEE (reference sequence). The ends lost 3 bases at V and 4 bases at J; junction bases unmatched: 2. Incomplete CDR3 DNA: TGTGCCAGCAGCTCTACAGGGGGCACTGAA. It encodes CASSSTGGTE. The CDR3 in full is CASSSTGGTEAFF.

This clone was counted many times. From the germline J gene comes the end of the CDR3, since the read stops 3 residues before it. The V call is TRBV7-9, the J call TRBJ2-3; 11 nucleotides line up with TRBD1. In germline, CDR1 is SEHNR, CDR2 FQNEAQ (reference sequence). V was clipped by 8 bases and J by 5 bases; unmatched bases: 9. The CDR3 runs 15 residues. CDR3 sequence: CASHPPDRGQDTQYF. CDR3 DNA (partial): TGTGCCAGCCACCCCCCGGACAGGGGGCAAGATACG.

There are many counts of this clone. Read data end 3 residues before the CDR3 end; the end is taken from the germline J gene. V is TRBV6-1 and J is TRBJ1-5; no firm D call. The CDR3 has 12 residues. Germline V gene sequence: CDR1 MNHNS, CDR2 SASEGT. The V end was cut by 3 bases, the J end by 5 bases, with 5 bases between. CDR3 bases read: TGTGCCAGCAGTGACCAGGATCAGCCC. Protein sequence: CASSDQDQP. The complete CDR3 protein is CASSDQDQPQHF.

This clone was picked up many times. The read finishes 3 residues shy of the CDR3 end, and the germline J gene is used to complete it. The chain carries TRBV20-1 and TRBJ2-2, with 7 positions matching TRBD2. Germline CDR1 and CDR2: DFQATT and SNEGSKA (reference sequence). CDR3 length: 13 residues. The V segment lost 2 bases and the J segment 6 bases; nucleotides outside the gene matches: 3. Incomplete CDR3 DNA: TGCAGTGCTAGACGGGGGAGGGCCGGGGAG. Translation: CSARRGRAGE. The CDR3 as a whole reads CSARRGRAGELFF.

At least ten counts were recorded for this clone. The read ends 3 residues before the CDR3 terminus; that terminus is restored from the germline J gene. The rearrangement links TRBV7-3 to TRBJ2-3; 11 bases line up with TRBD2. This CDR3 contains 16 residues. J lost 0 bases, V lost 3 bases, and 2 bases had no gene match. The germline V gene encodes CDR1 SGHTA and CDR2 FQGTGA. The part of the CDR3 DNA that was read is TGTGCCAGCAGCTTGGGACTAGCGGCTAGCACAGATACG. It specifies CASSLGLAASTDT. The entire CDR3 sequence reads CASSLGLAASTDTQYF. Complete variable domain (other parts from reference TRBV7-3 and TRBJ2-3): GAGVSQTPSNKVTEKGKYVELRCDPISGHTALYWYRQSLGQGPEFLIYFQGTGAADDSGLPNDRFFAVRPEGSVSTLKIQRTERGDSAVYLCASSLGLAASTDTQYFGPGTRLTVL.

There are many counts of this clone. The DNA ends 3 residues before the CDR3 does, and the rest of the CDR3 is filled in from the germline J gene. This rearrangement joins TRBV19 to TRBJ1-2, with TRBD1 identical over 7 bases. The CDR3 has 14 residues. After removal of 2 bases from V and 6 bases from J, the junction contained 6 bases not matched to a gene. CDR1 is LNHDA, CDR2 SQIVND, per germline (reference sequence). The CDR3 region is CASSITQGEDGYTF. Partial CDR3 DNA: TGTGCCAGTAGTATAACCCAGGGGGAGGATGGC. The full variable domain, its missing parts supplied by reference TRBV19 and TRBJ1-2, is DGGITQSPKYLFRKEGQNVTLSCEQNLNHDAMYWYRQDPGQGLRLIYYSQIVNDFQKGDIAEGYSVSREKKESFPLTVTSAQKNPTAFYLCASSITQGEDGYTFGSGTRLTVV.

In its sample, this clone was seen many times. With the read ending 3 residues before the CDR3 end, the germline J gene is used to fill in that end. The chain uses TRBV29-1 and TRBJ2-4; 9 bases align to TRBD1. The length of the CDR3 is 15 residues. V lost 5 bases to trimming and J lost 4 bases; unmatched junction nucleotides: 9. From germline, CDR1 is SQVTM and CDR2 ANQGSEA. The sequenced CDR3 bases are TGCAGCGTTCAACACACAGGGACAGGGAAAAACATT. This translates into CSVQHTGTGKNI. The whole CDR3 sequence reads CSVQHTGTGKNIQYF.

This clone occurred many times. The read terminates 3 residues ahead of where the CDR3 ends, so the germline J gene completes it. This rearrangement joins TRBV18 to TRBJ2-3; 14 nucleotides line up with TRBD2. Trimming removed 6 bases from V and 2 bases from J; junction bases left unmatched: 4. Germline V gene data show CDR1 as KGHSH and CDR2 as LQKENI. This CDR3 spans 16 amino acids. The part of the CDR3 DNA that was read is TGTGCCAGCTCCAGACTAGCGGGAGGGTCCACAGATACG. Its translation is CASSRLAGGSTDT. The whole CDR3 reads CASSRLAGGSTDTQYF.

Many counts were recorded for this clone. The CDR3 is cut off 3 residues early in the read; its end comes from the germline J gene. The chain combines TRBV18 with TRBJ2-7; no firm D call. There are 14 residues in the CDR3. V lost 6 bases, J lost 4 bases, and 16 bases lay in between. Germline loops: CDR1 KGHSH, CDR2 LQKENI. Partial CDR3 DNA: TGTGCCAGCTCTCCCGAGACAAACCCGTACGAG. Protein: CASSPETNPYE. In full, the CDR3 is CASSPETNPYEQYF.

The sample holds many counts of this clone. The read finishes 3 residues shy of the CDR3 end, and the germline J gene is used to complete it. The genes are TRBV18 and TRBJ2-7; tentatively, D is TRBD2 (6 bases). V was cut by 3 bases and J by 3 bases, with 18 bases left in between. This CDR3 comprises 16 residues. Germline loops: CDR1 KGHSH, CDR2 LQKENI. Partial CDR3 DNA: TGTGCCAGCTCACCCCGGGACTCACAGATAGTCTACGAG. It yields the protein CASSPRDSQIVYE. The complete CDR3 protein is CASSPRDSQIVYEQYF. Drawing the rest from reference TRBV18 and TRBJ2-7, the complete variable domain is NAGVMQNPRHLVRRRGQEARLRCSPMKGHSHVYWYRQLPEEGLKFMVYLQKENIIDESGMPKERFSAEFPKEGPSILRIQQVVRGDSAAYFCASSPRDSQIVYEQYFGPGTRLTVT.

This clone was found many times. The sequence runs out 3 residues before the end of the CDR3; the remainder is reconstructed from the germline J gene. The chain has TRBV5-1 and TRBJ2-5, with 12 bases that match TRBD1. The V gene's germline CDR1 is SGHRS and CDR2 YFSETQ. V was pared by 3 bases and J by 5 bases, with 5 bases of the junction left unmatched. There are 15 residues in the CDR3. The part of the CDR3 DNA that was read is TGCGCCAGCAGCTATGGGACAGGGGGCGGGGAGACC. This gives the protein CASSYGTGGGET. The CDR3, in full, reads CASSYGTGGGETQYF.

This clone has ten or more counts. CDR3 DNA, as far as it was read: TGTGCCACCTCTCTCCGGGGGGAATCATCTGAA. As protein: CATSLRGESSE. The full CDR3 protein reads CATSLRGESSEAFF. The chain combines TRBV19 with TRBJ1-1, with D possibly TRBD1 on 5 matching bases. Read coverage stops 3 residues before the CDR3 terminus; the germline J gene supplies the remainder. Trimming removed 10 bases at V and 6 bases at J, with 21 bases between. The CDR3 totals 14 residues. In germline, CDR1 is LNHDA, CDR2 SQIVND (reference sequence).

This clone was seen ten or more times. The CDR3 goes on 3 residues after the read ends, and that part is filled in from the germline J gene. The sample has other DNA sequences that encode this CDR3 too. The chain has TRBV6-1 and TRBJ1-2, with 10 nucleotides matching TRBD1. Germline V gene lookup returns CDR1 MNHNS and CDR2 SASEGT. The CDR3 is 13 amino acids. Here the CDR3 reads CASSDRQGAGYTF. The DNA read from the CDR3 is TGTGCCAGCAGTGACCGACAGGGGGCCGGC.